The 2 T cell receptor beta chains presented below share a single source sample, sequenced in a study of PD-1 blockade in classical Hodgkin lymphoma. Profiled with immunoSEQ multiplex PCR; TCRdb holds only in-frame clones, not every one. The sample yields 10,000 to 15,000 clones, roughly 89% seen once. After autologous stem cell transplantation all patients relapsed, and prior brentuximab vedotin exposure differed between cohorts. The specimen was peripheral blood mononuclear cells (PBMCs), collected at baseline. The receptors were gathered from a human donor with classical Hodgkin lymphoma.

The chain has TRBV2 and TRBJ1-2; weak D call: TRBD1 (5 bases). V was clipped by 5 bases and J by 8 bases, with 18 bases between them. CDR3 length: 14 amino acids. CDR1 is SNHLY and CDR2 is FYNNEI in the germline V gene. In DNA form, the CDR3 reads TGTGCCAGCAGTAGAGAATCCGCGGGGGGAGGCTACACCTTC. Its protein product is CASSRESAGGGYTF. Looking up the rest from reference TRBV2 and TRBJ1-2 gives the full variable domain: EPEVTQTPSHQVTQMGQEVILRCVPISNHLYFYWYRQILGQKVEFLVSFYNNEISEKSEIFDDQFSVERPDGSNFTLKIRSTKLEDSAMYFCASSRESAGGGYTFGSGTRLTVV.

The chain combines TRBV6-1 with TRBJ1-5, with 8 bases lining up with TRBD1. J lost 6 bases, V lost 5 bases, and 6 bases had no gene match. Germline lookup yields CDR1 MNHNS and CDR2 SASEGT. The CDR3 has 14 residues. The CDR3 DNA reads TGTGCCAGCAGTAGCAGGGGGCCGGGTCAGCCCCAGCATTTT. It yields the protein CASSSRGPGQPQHF.